This T cell receptor beta chain was sequenced during a study of blood T cell repertoires in COVID-19. For the study at large: Specimens from acute and convalescent COVID-19 originated in the United States, Italy and Spain. PBMCs, B-cell-depleted T cells, or T cells were the source of the cDNA or gDNA that made up the material.

Under the authors' procedure: Amplifying reference gene primers gave estimates of nucleated cell counts. Using immunoSEQ multiplex PCR, the repertoire was profiled, and TCRdb retains in-frame clones only, with some absent. The DNA gave D and trimming, while V, J and clone size come from that table. The table has under 110,000 clones, 85% to 95% seen once. The sequencing input was peripheral blood. This clonotype was sampled from a man between 45 and 60 years old with active COVID-19.

The CDR3 sequence: CASSSSGRGLNEQFF. CDR3 in DNA: TGTGCCAGCAGCTCAAGCGGGAGGGGGCTTAATGAGCAGTTCTTC. V and J are TRBV28 and TRBJ2-1, with TRBD2 matching 10 bases. CDR3 length: 15 amino acids. Per the germline V gene, CDR1 is MDHEN and CDR2 is SYDVKM. The ends lost 6 bases at V and 7 bases at J; junction bases unmatched: 9.